This T cell receptor beta chain was identified during a study of blood T cell repertoires in COVID-19. Repertoires were generated with immunoSEQ multiplex PCR, while TCRdb's copy carries only in-frame clones and drops some. The table includes about 130,000 clones, approximately 74% detected once. This CDR3 spans 14 amino acids. V lost 6 bases to trimming and J lost 1 base, with 11 bases between them. CDR1 is MNHNY and CDR2 is SVGAGI in the germline V gene (reference sequence). This clone was seen only a few times. The V and J genes are TRBV6-6 and TRBJ2-3; weak D call: TRBD2 (5 bases). The TCR originated in a man aged 60-69 years with acute or convalescent COVID-19. The source material was peripheral blood. In nucleotides, the CDR3 is TGTGCCAGCAGCCTCCTAGCTGGCACAGATACGCAGTATTTT. Protein sequence: CASSLLAGTDTQYF.